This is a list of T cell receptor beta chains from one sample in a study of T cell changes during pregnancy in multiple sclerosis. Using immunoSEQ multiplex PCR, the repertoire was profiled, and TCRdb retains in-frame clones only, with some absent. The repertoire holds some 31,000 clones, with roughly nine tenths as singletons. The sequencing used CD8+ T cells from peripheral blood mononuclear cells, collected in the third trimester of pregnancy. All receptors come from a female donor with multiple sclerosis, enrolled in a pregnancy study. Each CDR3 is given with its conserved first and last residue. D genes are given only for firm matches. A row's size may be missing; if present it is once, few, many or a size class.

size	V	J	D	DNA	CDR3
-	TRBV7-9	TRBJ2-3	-	TGTGCCAGCAGCCTACCCCGGGGAGATAGCACAGATACGCAGTATTTT	CASSLPRGDSTDTQYF
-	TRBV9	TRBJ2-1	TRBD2	TGTGCCAGCAGTCTTAGCGTAGCGGGAGGGACCTACAATGAGCAGTTCTTC	CASSLSVAGGTYNEQFF
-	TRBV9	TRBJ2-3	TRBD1	TGTGCCAGCAGCGTATTGGACAGGGGCCCAGATACGCAGTATTTT	CASSVLDRGPDTQYF
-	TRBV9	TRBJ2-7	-	TGTGCCAGCAGTGAGACGGGGGTCGAGCAGTACTTC	CASSETGVEQYF
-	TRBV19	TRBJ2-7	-	TGTGCCAGTAGTATAGGTCACAGCTCCTACGAGCAGTACTTC	CASSIGHSSYEQYF
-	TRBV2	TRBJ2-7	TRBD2	TGTGCCAGCAGCCCGGGACTAAACTACGAGCAGTACTTC	CASSPGLNYEQYF
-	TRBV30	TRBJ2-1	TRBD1	TGTGCCTGGGGACAGGACAACTCCTACAATGAGCAGTTCTTC	CAWGQDNSYNEQFF
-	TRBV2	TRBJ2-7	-	TGTGCCAGCATGTCCTCCCACGAGCAGTACTTC	CASMSSHEQYF
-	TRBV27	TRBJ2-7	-	TGTGCCAGCAGTTTTGGCAGATCCTACGAGCAGTACTTC	CASSFGRSYEQYF
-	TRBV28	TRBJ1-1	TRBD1	TGTGCCAGCAGTCCGAGGACAGGGAACACTGAAGCTTTCTTT	CASSPRTGNTEAFF
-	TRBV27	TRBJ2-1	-	TGTGCCAGCAGTTTTAATGTCTACAATGAGCAGTTCTTC	CASSFNVYNEQFF
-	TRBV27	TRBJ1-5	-	TGTGCCAGTGGGGGAGGCGGGCCCTATAGCAATCAGCCCCAGCATTTT	CASGGGGPYSNQPQHF
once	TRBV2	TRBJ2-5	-	TGTGCCAGCAGTGAAGATGGAGGGACCCAGTACTTC	CASSEDGGTQYF
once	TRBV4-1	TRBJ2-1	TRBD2	TGCGCCAGCAGCCAAGTGAGCGGGAGCTCCTACAATGAGCAGTTCTTC	CASSQVSGSSYNEQFF
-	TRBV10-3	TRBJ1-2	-	TGTGCCATCAGTGACCCAGGGCATGGCTACACCTTC	CAISDPGHGYTF
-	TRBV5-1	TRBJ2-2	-	TGCGCCAGCACCATTTCCGGGGAGCTGTTTTTT	CASTISGELFF
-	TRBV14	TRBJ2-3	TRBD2	TGTGCCAGCAGCCGGACTAGAGGGGCAGATACGCAGTATTTT	CASSRTRGADTQYF
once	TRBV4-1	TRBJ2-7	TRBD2	TGCGCCAGCAGCCCCCGCGGGAGACCCCCCGACGAGCAGTACTTC	CASSPRGRPPDEQYF
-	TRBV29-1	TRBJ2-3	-	TGCGGCACCTCCTCTACAGGCTCAGATACGCAGTATTTT	CGTSSTGSDTQYF
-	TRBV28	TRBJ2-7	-	TGTGCCAGCAGTTTATTAGCGGAGCTAAACGAGCAGTACTTC	CASSLLAELNEQYF
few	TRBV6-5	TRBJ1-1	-	TGTGCCAGCAGTTACCATCCGGGAAGGAACACTGAAGCTTTCTTT	CASSYHPGRNTEAFF
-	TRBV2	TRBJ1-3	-	TGTGCCAGCAGTGTTGGAGGAGCTGGAAACACCATATATTTT	CASSVGGAGNTIYF
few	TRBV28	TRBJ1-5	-	TGTGCCAGCAGTCCTCCACGGGGGCCCCAGCATTTT	CASSPPRGPQHF
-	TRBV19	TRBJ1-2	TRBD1	TGTGCCAGTAGTGCCGGGACAGCCTATGGCTACACCTTC	CASSAGTAYGYTF
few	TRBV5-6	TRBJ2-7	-	TGTGCCAGCAGCTTCGGTCGGGACACCCTATACGAGCAGTACTTC	CASSFGRDTLYEQYF
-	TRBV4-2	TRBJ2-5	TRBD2	TGTGCCAGCAGCCAAGGGCGGGAGGTCGAGACCCAGTACTTC	CASSQGREVETQYF